Shown below are 28 T cell receptor beta chains from a single sample sequenced in a study of T cell repertoires in cytomegalovirus infection. These receptors' targets are unknown. Each CDR3 protein is one row after TCRdb ran MiXCR on the reads. The profile covers hundreds of thousands of distinct CDR3 sequences, with roughly 30% appearing a single time and about 14% taken by the ten largest. The sequenced sample was cultured CD8+ T cells from PBMCs, obtained from culture after CMV antigen stimulation. Receptors originate from a human donor in good health (CMV status not recorded). Some clones in this sample may be carry-over from other donors' samples.

This clonotype came up once. The rearrangement joins TRBV4-1 to TRBJ2-7, with D uncertain. The germline V gene encodes CDR1 MGHRA and CDR2 YSYEKL. CDR3 length equals 15 residues. V was cut by 0 bases and J by 4 bases, with 13 bases left in between. CDR3 DNA: TGCGCCAGCAGCCAAGATTCACTAACACTTTACGAGCAGTACTTC. Amino acids: CASSQDSLTLYEQYF.

The sample holds a few counts of this clonotype. The CDR3 DNA is TGTGCCAGCAGTTTGTATGCGGCGGCTGAGCAGTACTTC. Translation: CASSLYAAAEQYF. V is TRBV27 and J is TRBJ2-7; D is unclear. The CDR3 consists of 13 residues. Trimming removed 3 bases at V and 7 bases at J, with 13 bases between. Looked up from germline, CDR1 is MNHEY and CDR2 is SMNVEV (reference sequence).

This clonotype turned up a few times. The chain is built from TRBV7-8 and TRBJ2-7; the D gene is possibly TRBD2 (7 bases). This CDR3 contains 15 residues. Germline loops: CDR1 SGHVS, CDR2 FQNEAQ. V lost 4 bases, J lost 6 bases, and 19 bases lay in between. The CDR3 coding sequence is TGTGCCAGCAGCTCGGGGGGCGGGGGAGCCTCCGAGCAGTACTTC. Translation: CASSSGGGGASEQYF.

This clonotype was seen a handful of times. The V gene is TRBV27, the J gene TRBJ2-5; D call uncertain. Trimming pared 6 bases from V and 0 bases from J, leaving 8 bases between. The CDR3 contains 13 residues. Germline CDR1 MNHEY, CDR2 SMNVEV (reference sequence). The CDR3 nucleotides are TGTGCCAGCAGGCGGACGTACCAAGAGACCCAGTACTTC. It is translated as CASRRTYQETQYF.

This clonotype was detected ten times or more. This chain links TRBV7-2 with TRBJ2-1; 11 nucleotides align to TRBD2. In germline, CDR1 is SGHTA, CDR2 FQGNSA. The CDR3 covers 17 residues. The junction had 6 bases not matched to a gene; V was cut back by 3 bases and J by 2 bases. The CDR3: CASSFTSGGNAYNEQFF. CDR3 nucleotides: TGTGCCAGCAGCTTTACTAGCGGGGGCAATGCCTACAATGAGCAGTTCTTC.

This clonotype occurred many times. CDR3 residues: CASSLRSSVRGLTNEQFF. The DNA of the CDR3 is TGTGCCAGCAGCTTGAGAAGTAGCGTTCGGGGATTGACTAATGAGCAGTTCTTC. The chain joins TRBV7-9 to TRBJ2-1; tentative D call: TRBD2 (5 bases). The CDR3 extends over 18 amino acids. Deletions cut 3 bases from V and 7 bases from J, with 25 bases between. Germline V gives CDR1 SEHNR, CDR2 FQNEAQ (reference sequence).

The V call is TRBV27, the J call TRBJ2-3, with 8 bases lining up with TRBD2. Germline V gene lookup returns CDR1 MNHEY and CDR2 SMNVEV (reference sequence). CDR3 size: 14 residues. J lost 7 bases, V lost 1 base, and 4 bases had no gene match. As DNA, the CDR3 is TGTGCCAGCAGTTTATACACGGGGGGGAATACGCAGTATTTT. It codes for CASSLYTGGNTQYF.

This chain links TRBV29-1 with TRBJ2-7; D possibly corresponds to TRBD1 (6 bases). V gave up 0 bases and J gave up 2 bases, with 14 bases separating them. Germline V CDR1 and CDR2: SQVTM, ANQGSEA. This CDR3 has 15 amino acids. Here the CDR3 DNA reads TGCAGCGTTGAAGATGAGCAGGGGAGTCCCTACGAGCAGTACTTC. Protein sequence: CSVEDEQGSPYEQYF.

J is TRBJ2-7 and V is TRBV5-4; 11 bases are a match to TRBD2. The V gene end was trimmed by 5 bases and the J gene end by 5 bases; junction bases not matched to a gene: 6. There are 14 residues in the CDR3. Looked up from germline, CDR1 is SGHNT and CDR2 is YYREEE (reference sequence). CDR3 bases: TGTGCCAGCAGTCCTAGCGGGGGGTCCCACGAGCAGTACGTC. It encodes CASSPSGGSHEQYV.

This clonotype showed up just a few times. The gene calls are TRBV6-8 and TRBJ2-4; a weak D match, TRBD1 (6 bases). This CDR3 region has 16 residues. With 5 bases removed from V and 0 bases from J, the gap between germline ends came to 14 bases. Germline loops: CDR1 MNHGY, CDR2 SAAAGT. The CDR3 loop reads CASSQQGPSAKNIQYF. The CDR3 DNA is TGTGCCAGCAGTCAACAGGGTCCTTCAGCCAAAAACATTCAGTACTTC.

On this clonotype itself: A clone one base away is much larger, so this may be a read error. This chain connects TRBV7-2 to TRBJ2-7, with TRBD1 as a possible D gene (5 bases). Per germline, CDR1 SGHTA and CDR2 FQGNSA. Trimming removed 10 bases from V and 3 bases from J, with 13 bases in between. The CDR3 has 12 residues. The CDR3 coding sequence is TGTGCCAACAGAATAGACAGCTACGAGCAGTACTTC. Translation: CANRIDSYEQYF.

The genes are TRBV7-6 and TRBJ2-1; TRBD1 might be the D (5 bases). V gave up 5 bases and J gave up 6 bases, with 11 bases separating them. CDR3 length: 13 residues. Germline V CDR1 and CDR2: SGHVS, FNYEAQ. CDR3 amino acids: CASSNEQVNEQFF. The CDR3 region has the DNA TGTGCCAGCAGCAACGAACAGGTCAATGAGCAGTTCTTC.

This clonotype was counted between two and nine times. The V and J genes are TRBV10-1 and TRBJ2-7; 8 positions agree with TRBD1. Trimming took 2 bases from V and 5 from J; bases not matched to a gene: 11. Germline lookup yields CDR1 WNHNN and CDR2 SYGVQD (reference sequence). The CDR3 is made up of 16 amino acids. This CDR3 reads CASSEMAGGITNEQYF. The CDR3, as DNA: TGCGCCAGCAGTGAGATGGCAGGGGGCATTACCAACGAGCAGTACTTC.

V and J are TRBV24-1 and TRBJ1-1; D uncertain. The germline gives CDR1 KGHDR, CDR2 SFDVKD. The CDR3 totals 12 residues. V lost 7 bases to trimming and J lost 1 base, with 6 bases between them. The chain's CDR3 is CATRDGNTEAFF. The DNA for the CDR3 is TGTGCCACCAGGGACGGGAACACTGAAGCTTTCTTT.

The rearrangement joins TRBV15 to TRBJ1-5; unclear D gene. The V end was cut by 8 bases, the J end by 3 bases, with 14 bases between. CDR3 length equals 14 residues. The germline gives CDR1 LNHNV, CDR2 YYDKDF (reference sequence). The CDR3 DNA is TGTGCCACCGGTTTGGGTCTTCACAATCAGCCCCAGCATTTT. Its protein product is CATGLGLHNQPQHF.

In its sample, this clonotype was seen many times. The chain carries TRBV7-9 and TRBJ2-5; TRBD1 matches 7 bases. Germline V gives CDR1 SEHNR, CDR2 FQNEAQ (reference sequence). V shed 2 bases, J shed 4 bases, and the junction held 13 bases outside the gene matches. The CDR3 is made up of 17 amino acids. The CDR3 nucleotides are TGTGCCAGCAGCTTATGGCCGGGCGACAGGGTAGGAGAGACCCAGTACTTC. Protein: CASSLWPGDRVGETQYF. Supplemented by reference TRBV7-9 and TRBJ2-5, the full variable domain reads DTGVSQNPRHKITKRGQNVTFRCDPISEHNRLYWYRQTLGQGPEFLTYFQNEAQLEKSRLLSDRFSAERPKGSFSTLEIQRTEQGDSAMYLCASSLWPGDRVGETQYFGPGTRLLVL.

J is TRBJ2-7 and V is TRBV14; D possibly corresponds to TRBD1 (6 bases). Germline CDR1 and CDR2: SGHDN and FVKESK. The CDR3 spans 15 residues. V was shortened by 1 base and J by 2 bases, with 12 bases between the two germline ends. CDR3 region: CASSQGTDFPYEQYF. The CDR3 nucleotides read TGTGCCAGCAGCCAAGGGACAGACTTCCCCTACGAGCAGTACTTC.

The chain carries TRBV20-1 and TRBJ1-2; 7 bases align to TRBD1. V was pared by 4 bases and J by 7 bases, with 3 bases of the junction left unmatched. CDR3 length: 11 amino acids. Germline V CDR1 and CDR2: DFQATT, SNEGSKA (reference sequence). The CDR3 reads CSATGQFGYTF. In nucleotides, the CDR3 is TGCAGTGCTACGGGACAGTTTGGCTACACCTTC.

The sample holds a few counts of this clonotype. V is TRBV7-9 and J is TRBJ1-1, with 7 bases lining up with TRBD1. The CDR3 consists of 15 residues. The trim removed 5 bases at V and 2 bases at J, leaving 8 bases unmatched. CDR1 and CDR2 from the germline V gene are SEHNR and FQNEAQ (reference sequence). Here the CDR3 DNA reads TGTGCCAGCAGCGCCCGGGACAGCCTAAACACTGAAGCTTTCTTT. Protein sequence: CASSARDSLNTEAFF.

The chain is built from TRBV6-6 and TRBJ2-7; D is perhaps TRBD1 (7 bases). With 5 bases removed from V and 2 bases from J, the gap between germline ends came to 13 bases. The germline V gene encodes CDR1 MNHNY and CDR2 SVGAGI (reference sequence). The CDR3 spans 14 residues. As DNA, the CDR3 is TGTGCCAGCAGTACGACAGGGAGGACCTACGAGCAGTACTTC. As protein: CASSTTGRTYEQYF.

This clonotype was seen many times. J is TRBJ1-5 and V is TRBV19; the match to TRBD1 covers 7 bases. The CDR3 has 13 amino acids. Germline CDR1 is LNHDA and CDR2 is SQIVND (reference sequence). V shed 8 bases and J 4 bases; nucleotides not matched to a gene: 5. The CDR3 nucleotides are TGTGCCAGTCGACAGGGTTGGAATCAGCCCCAGCATTTT. Protein sequence: CASRQGWNQPQHF.

The chain is built from TRBV19 and TRBJ2-1, with TRBD2 matching over 8 bases. Germline CDR1 is LNHDA and CDR2 is SQIVND (reference sequence). With V trimmed by 4 bases and J by 8 bases, 10 bases remained unmatched. The CDR3 has 15 amino acids. The CDR3 region is CASSRAGEIIHEQFF. DNA for the CDR3: TGTGCCAGTAGTAGAGCGGGGGAGATTATCCATGAGCAGTTCTTC.

The CDR3 bases are TGCAGTGCTAGTGGGGAGACGGGAGCCTACGAGCAGTACTTC. Its translation is CSASGETGAYEQYF. The genes are TRBV20-1 and TRBJ2-7; D might be TRBD2 (6 bases). CDR3 length equals 14 residues. V was shortened by 3 bases and J by 2 bases, with 14 bases between the two germline ends. Per germline, CDR1 DFQATT and CDR2 SNEGSKA (reference sequence).

The chain is built from TRBV27 and TRBJ1-2; no clear D gene. V was shortened by 8 bases and J by 8 bases, with 15 bases between the two germline ends. The CDR3 is 12 amino acids. Germline CDR1 MNHEY, CDR2 SMNVEV (reference sequence). This chain's CDR3 is CASLSGSGGYTF. The CDR3 nucleotides are TGTGCCAGCCTCTCGGGGAGCGGAGGCTACACCTTC.

The V gene is TRBV6-2 or TRBV6-3, the J gene TRBJ2-1; TRBD2 matches 7 bases. CDR3 size: 15 residues. Looked up from germline, CDR1 is MNHEY and CDR2 is SVGEGT. Unmatched junction bases numbered 4, after V lost 1 base and J lost 4 bases. This CDR3 is CASSYWGGNYNEQFF. The CDR3 DNA is TGTGCCAGCAGTTACTGGGGGGGGAATTACAATGAGCAGTTCTTC.

The CDR3 nucleotides read TGTGCCAGTAGTATCCTACAGGGATGGCGAGAGACCCAGTACTTC. It is translated as CASSILQGWRETQYF. The V gene is TRBV19, the J gene TRBJ2-5; D is possibly TRBD1 (6 bases). The CDR3 totals 15 residues. Germline V gene data show CDR1 as LNHDA and CDR2 as SQIVND (reference sequence). Trimming removed 3 bases from V and 4 bases from J, with 15 bases in between. Supplemented by reference TRBV19 and TRBJ2-5, the full variable domain reads DGGITQSPKYLFRKEGQNVTLSCEQNLNHDAMYWYRQDPGQGLRLIYYSQIVNDFQKGDIAEGYSVSREKKESFPLTVTSAQKNPTAFYLCASSILQGWRETQYFGPGTRLLVL.

This clonotype was picked up a small number of times. The chain combines TRBV15 with TRBJ2-1, with 9 nucleotides matching TRBD2. Germline lookup yields CDR1 LNHNV and CDR2 YYDKDF (reference sequence). Germline trimming cut 0 bases from V and 5 bases from J; bases unmatched to any gene: 8. The CDR3 spans 17 residues. As DNA, the CDR3 is TGTGCCACCAGCAGAGATCTCGGAGCGGGGGGCGACAATGAGCAGTTCTTC. Its protein product is CATSRDLGAGGDNEQFF.

As to this clonotype: Since a much larger clone is just one base distant, this may be a read error. The V call is TRBV27, the J call TRBJ1-2; perhaps TRBD1 as D (5 bases). Germline-derived CDR1 and CDR2 are MNHEY and SMNVEV (reference sequence). The CDR3 loop spans 15 amino acids. Here the CDR3 reads CPSSFLKGTNYGYTF. CDR3 nucleotides: TGTCCCAGCAGTTTTTTGAAGGGGACCAACTATGGCTACACCTTC.